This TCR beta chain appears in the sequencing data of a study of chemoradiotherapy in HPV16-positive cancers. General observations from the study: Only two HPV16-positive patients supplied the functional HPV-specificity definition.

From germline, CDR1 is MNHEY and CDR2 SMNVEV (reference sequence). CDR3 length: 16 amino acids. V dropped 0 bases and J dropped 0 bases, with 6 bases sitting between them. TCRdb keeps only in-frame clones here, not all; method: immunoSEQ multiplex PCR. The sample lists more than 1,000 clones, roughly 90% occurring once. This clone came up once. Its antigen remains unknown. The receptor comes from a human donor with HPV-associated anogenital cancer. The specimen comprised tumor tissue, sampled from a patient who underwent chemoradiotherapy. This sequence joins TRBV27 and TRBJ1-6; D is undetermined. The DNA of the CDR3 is TGTGCCAGCAGTTTATCCACGGGCTCCTATAATTCACCCCTCCACTTT. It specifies CASSLSTGSYNSPLHF.